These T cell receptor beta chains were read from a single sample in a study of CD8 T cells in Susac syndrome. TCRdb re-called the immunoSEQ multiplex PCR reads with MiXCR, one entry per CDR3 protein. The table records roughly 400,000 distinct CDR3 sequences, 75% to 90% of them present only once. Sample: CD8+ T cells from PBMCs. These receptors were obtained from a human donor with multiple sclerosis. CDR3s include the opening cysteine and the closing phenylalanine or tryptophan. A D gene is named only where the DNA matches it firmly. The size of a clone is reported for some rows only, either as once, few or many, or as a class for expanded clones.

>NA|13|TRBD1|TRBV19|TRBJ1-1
TGTGCCAGTTGGGGACAGAGGGGGACTGAAGCTTTCTTT
CASWGQRGTEAFF
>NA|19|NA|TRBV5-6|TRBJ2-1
TGTGCCAGCAGCCCCCAGGGGGGTTTCGTGGCGGGAGACTACAATGAGCAGTTCTTC
CASSPQGGFVAGDYNEQFF
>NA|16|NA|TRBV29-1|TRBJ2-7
TGCAGCGTTGAAGAGGCGGACGGGACGCAGACCTACGAGCAGTACTTC
CSVEEADGTQTYEQYF
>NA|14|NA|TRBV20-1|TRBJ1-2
TGCAGTGCTAGAGCCGTTGAACCTAACTATGGCTACACCTTC
CSARAVEPNYGYTF
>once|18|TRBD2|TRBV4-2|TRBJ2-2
TGTGCCAGCAGCCAAGTTTCTAGCGGGGGATGGAACACCGGGGAGCTGTTTTTT
CASSQVSSGGWNTGELFF
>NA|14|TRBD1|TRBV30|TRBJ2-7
TGTGCCTGGCTCCCCCGGGACAGCTCCTACGAGCAGTACTTC
CAWLPRDSSYEQYF
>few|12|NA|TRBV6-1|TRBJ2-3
TGTGCCAGCAGTGATTCCACAGATACGCAGTATTTT
CASSDSTDTQYF
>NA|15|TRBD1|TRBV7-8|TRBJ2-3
TGTGCCAGCAGCTTCAGGGGGAGATCAGCAGATACGCAGTATTTT
CASSFRGRSADTQYF
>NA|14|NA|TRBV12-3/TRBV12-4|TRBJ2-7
TGTGCCAGCACCGCGTCTAGCAGCCCCTACGAGCAGTACTTC
CASTASSSPYEQYF
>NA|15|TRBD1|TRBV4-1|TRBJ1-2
TGCGCCAGCAGCCAAACAGGGGAGAATGGCTATGGCTACACCTTC
CASSQTGENGYGYTF
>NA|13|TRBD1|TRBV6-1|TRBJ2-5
TGTGCCAGTCAGGGACAGAACCAAGAGACCCAGTACTTC
CASQGQNQETQYF
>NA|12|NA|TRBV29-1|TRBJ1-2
TGCAGCGTCCCGACAGTCATGGGTGGCTACACCTTC
CSVPTVMGGYTF
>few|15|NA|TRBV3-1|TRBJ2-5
TGTGCCAGCAGCCTCCACGCAGGTGACCAAGAGACCCAGTACTTC
CASSLHAGDQETQYF
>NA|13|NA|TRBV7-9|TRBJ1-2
TGTGCCAGCAGCCCCGTCGTTCTCTATGGCTACACCTTC
CASSPVVLYGYTF
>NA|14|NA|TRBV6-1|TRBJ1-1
TGTGCCAGCAGGGAGGGGGGTGGTTCCACTGAAGCTTTCTTT
CASREGGGSTEAFF
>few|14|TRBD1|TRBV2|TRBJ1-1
TGTGCCAGCAGTGCCGGGACAGAAAACACTGAAGCTTTCTTT
CASSAGTENTEAFF
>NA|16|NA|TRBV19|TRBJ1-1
TGTGCCAGTAGTCGAAGGGTGACCCGATCTAACACTGAAGCTTTCTTT
CASSRRVTRSNTEAFF
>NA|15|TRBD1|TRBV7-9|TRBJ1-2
TGTGCCAGCAGCTTAGCGGGGCAGGGGGGCGATGGCTACACCTTC
CASSLAGQGGDGYTF
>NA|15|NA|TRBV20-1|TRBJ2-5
TGCAGTGCTAGAGTATTGCCCGGGGGCTGGGAGACCCAGTACTTC
CSARVLPGGWETQYF
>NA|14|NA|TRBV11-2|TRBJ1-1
TGTGCCAGCAGCTTAGAGGGGGCAGCCACTGAAGCTTTCTTT
CASSLEGAATEAFF
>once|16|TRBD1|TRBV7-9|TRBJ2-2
TGTGCCAGCCACCCACAGGGGGCGGCCGACACCGGGGAGCTGTTTTTT
CASHPQGAADTGELFF
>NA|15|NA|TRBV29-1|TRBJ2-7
TGCAGCGTTGAGAGTTCCAGGACGGATTCCCCGGTGCAGTACTTC
CSVESSRTDSPVQYF
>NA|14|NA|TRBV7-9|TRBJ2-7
TGTGCCAGCAGCGGGGACTGGGGCTCCTACGAGCAGTACTTC
CASSGDWGSYEQYF
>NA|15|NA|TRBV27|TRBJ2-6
TGTGCCAGCAGTTTTCGGGCCTCTGGGGCCAACGTCCTGACTTTC
CASSFRASGANVLTF
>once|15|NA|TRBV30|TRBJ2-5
TGTGCCTGGAGTTCGGGCTTCTCTGAATGGGAGACCCAGTACTTC
CAWSSGFSEWETQYF
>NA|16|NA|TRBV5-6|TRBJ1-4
TGTGCCAGCAGCTCTTATTGGGGGAGCTACGGGGAAAAACTGTTTTTT
CASSSYWGSYGEKLFF
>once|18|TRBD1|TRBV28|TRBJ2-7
TGTGCCAGCAGTTCTTGGGGTATTGACGGGACAGGAACTAACGAGCAGTACTTC
CASSSWGIDGTGTNEQYF
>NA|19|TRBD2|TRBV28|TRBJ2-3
TGTGCCAGCACTGAGGTGTTGGCGGGAGGGGGCCCCGGCACAGATACGCAGTATTTT
CASTEVLAGGGPGTDTQYF
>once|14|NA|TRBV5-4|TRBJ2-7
TGTGCCAGCAGCTTGGAAGGGTGGGAGTCCGAGCAGTACTTC
CASSLEGWESEQYF
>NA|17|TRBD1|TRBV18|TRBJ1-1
TGTGCCAGCTCACCGCGACAGGGGGTTAAAGTCGTCACTGAAGCTTTCTTT
CASSPRQGVKVVTEAFF
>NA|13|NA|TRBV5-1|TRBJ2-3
TGCGCCAGCAGCTTGGACATCTCTGGGACGCAGTATTTT
CASSLDISGTQYF